This T cell receptor beta chain was documented in a study of shared clonotypes between healthy human individuals. Germline V gene data show CDR1 as MDHEN and CDR2 as SYDVKM. The CDR3 length is 16 residues. V shed 8 bases, J shed 0 bases, and the junction held 9 bases outside the gene matches. This clone appeared a single time. Repertoires were generated with immunoSEQ multiplex PCR, while TCRdb's copy carries only in-frame clones and drops some. The table records millions of clones, over 85% of them present only once. Sequencing was done on a sample of naive CD4+ T cells from PBMCs. The subset here: CD45RA+ positively selected. The clonotype originates from a man aged 18 to 30 in good health. Some clones in this sample may be carry-over from other donors' samples. The chain recombines TRBV28 with TRBJ2-7; 11 nucleotides align to TRBD2. The CDR3 spells CASQGLAGPSSYEQYF. CDR3 nucleotides: TGTGCCAGCCAAGGACTAGCGGGCCCAAGCTCCTACGAGCAGTACTTC.